This T cell receptor beta chain appears in the sequencing data of a study of human T cells and chemical hapten exposure. Across the study: For the roughly 26-week duration of the study, patients were given weekly doses of diphenylcyclopropenone on the scalp.

The time point here: patch test 3, about 24 weeks after DPC sensitization. Regarding treatment: therapeutic diphenylcyclopropenone sensitization with weekly scalp DPC. Those who donated were patients with alopecia, 18 to 70 years of age, and suitable for DPC. The study's findings and limits: Patch test score was positively correlated with the counts of TCRs that had expanded at PT1.

Germline assignment: CDR1 SGHAT and CDR2 FQNNGV. The V gene lost 8 bases and the J gene lost 3 bases, with 11 bases spanning the gap. The CDR3 consists of 13 residues. In the original workflow: Counting gave a median of around 90,000 TCRs per sample, with values ranging from about 23,224 to 700,000. TCRdb re-called the RACE reads with MiXCR, one entry per CDR3 protein. For this entry, the V and J calls and clone size follow TCRdb and not the study's own pipeline. The sample includes about 64,000 distinct CDR3 sequences, 11% seen only once; the top ten take about 2.5%. This clonotype was recorded at least ten times. Its cognate antigen is unknown.

This sample comprised whole blood, obtained in connection with sensitization to the hapten diphenylcyclopropenone (DPC). The chain carries TRBV11-2 and TRBJ2-1; maybe TRBD2 (6 bases). The receptor was isolated from a woman aged 25-40 years with alopecia areata. Some clones in this sample may be carry-over from other donors' samples. The CDR3 protein is CASSGELYNEQFF. The CDR3 DNA reads TGTGCCAGCTCGGGGGAACTCTACAATGAGCAGTTCTTC. The whole variable domain, remainder taken from reference TRBV11-2 and TRBJ2-1, is EAGVAQSPRYKIIEKRQSVAFWCNPISGHATLYWYQQILGQGPKLLIQFQNNGVVDDSQLPKDRFSAERLKGVDSTLKIQPAKLEDSAVYLCASSGELYNEQFFGPGTRLTVL.